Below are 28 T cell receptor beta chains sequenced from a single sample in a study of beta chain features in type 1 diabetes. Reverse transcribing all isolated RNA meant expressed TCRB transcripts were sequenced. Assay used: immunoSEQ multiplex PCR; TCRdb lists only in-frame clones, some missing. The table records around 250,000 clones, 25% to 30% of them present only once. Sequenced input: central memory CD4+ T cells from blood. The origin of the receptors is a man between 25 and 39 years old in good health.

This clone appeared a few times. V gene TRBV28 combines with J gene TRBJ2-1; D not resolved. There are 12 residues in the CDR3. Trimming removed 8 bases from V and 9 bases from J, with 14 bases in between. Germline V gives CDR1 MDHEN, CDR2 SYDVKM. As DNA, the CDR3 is TGTGCCAGCCGAATCGCAGGCGGTGAGCAGTTCTTC. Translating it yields CASRIAGGEQFF.

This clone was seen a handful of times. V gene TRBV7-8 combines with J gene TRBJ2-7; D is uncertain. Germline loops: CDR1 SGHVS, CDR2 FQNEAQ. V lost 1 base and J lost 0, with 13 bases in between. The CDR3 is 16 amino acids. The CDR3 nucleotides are TGTGCCAGCAGCTTAGAGTTAGGCTTAAGCTCCTACGAGCAGTACTTC. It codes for CASSLELGLSSYEQYF.

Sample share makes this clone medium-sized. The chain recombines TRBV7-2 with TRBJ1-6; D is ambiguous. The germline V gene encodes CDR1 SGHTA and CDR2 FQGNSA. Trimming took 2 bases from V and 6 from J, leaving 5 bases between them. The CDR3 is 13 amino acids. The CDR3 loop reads CASSLSFNSPLHF. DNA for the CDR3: TGTGCCAGCAGCTTATCATTTAATTCACCCCTCCACTTT.

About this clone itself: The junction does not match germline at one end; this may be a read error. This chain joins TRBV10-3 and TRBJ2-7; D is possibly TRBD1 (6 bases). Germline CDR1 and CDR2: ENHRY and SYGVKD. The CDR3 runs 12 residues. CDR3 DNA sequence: TGTGCCGTCAGGGGCCCGGGGTACGAGCAGTACTTC. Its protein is CAVRGPGYEQYF.

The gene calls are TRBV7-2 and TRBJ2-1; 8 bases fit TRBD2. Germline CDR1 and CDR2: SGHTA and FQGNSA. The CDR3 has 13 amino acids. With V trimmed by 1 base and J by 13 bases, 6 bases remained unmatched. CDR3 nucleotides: TGTGCCAGCAGCTTAGTACTAGCGGATCGCCAGTTCTTC. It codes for CASSLVLADRQFF. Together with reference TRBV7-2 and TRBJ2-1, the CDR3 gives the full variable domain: GAGVSQSPSNKVTEKGKDVELRCDPISGHTALYWYRQSLGQGLEFLIYFQGNSAPDKSGLPSDRFSAERTGGSVSTLTIQRTQQEDSAVYLCASSLVLADRQFFGPGTRLTVL.

In DNA, the CDR3 is TGTGCCAGCAGGGGACTAACCTACGAGCAGTACTTC. Translation: CASRGLTYEQYF. The rearrangement links TRBV2 to TRBJ2-7; 7 nucleotides align to TRBD2. V trimming: 6 bases; J trimming: 2 bases; junction bases outside the gene matches: 1. This CDR3 is built from 12 residues. Germline CDR1 is SNHLY and CDR2 is FYNNEI.

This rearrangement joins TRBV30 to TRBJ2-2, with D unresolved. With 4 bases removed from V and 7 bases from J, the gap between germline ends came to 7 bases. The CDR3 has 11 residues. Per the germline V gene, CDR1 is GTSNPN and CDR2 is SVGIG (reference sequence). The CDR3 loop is CAWTGGGELFF. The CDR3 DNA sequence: TGTGCCTGGACAGGCGGCGGGGAGCTGTTTTTT.

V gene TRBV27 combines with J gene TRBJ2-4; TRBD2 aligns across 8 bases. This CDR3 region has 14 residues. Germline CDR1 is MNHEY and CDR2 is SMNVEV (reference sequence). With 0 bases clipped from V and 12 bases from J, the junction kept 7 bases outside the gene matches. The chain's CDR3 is CASSLSAGGSNQYF. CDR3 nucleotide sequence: TGTGCCAGCAGTTTATCGGCGGGGGGCTCTAATCAGTACTTC.

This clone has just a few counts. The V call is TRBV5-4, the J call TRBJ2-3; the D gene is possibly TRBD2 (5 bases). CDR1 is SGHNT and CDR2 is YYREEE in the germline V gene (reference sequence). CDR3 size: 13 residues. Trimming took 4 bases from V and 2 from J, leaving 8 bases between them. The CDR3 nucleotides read TGTGCCAGCAGCGCCCGGGACACAGATACGCAGTATTTT. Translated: CASSARDTDTQYF.

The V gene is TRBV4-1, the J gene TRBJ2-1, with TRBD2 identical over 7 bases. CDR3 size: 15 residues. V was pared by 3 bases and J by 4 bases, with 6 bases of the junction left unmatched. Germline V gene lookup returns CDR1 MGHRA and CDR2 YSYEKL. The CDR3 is CASSQGPSGYNEQFF. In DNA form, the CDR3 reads TGCGCCAGCAGCCAGGGGCCTAGCGGTTACAATGAGCAGTTCTTC.

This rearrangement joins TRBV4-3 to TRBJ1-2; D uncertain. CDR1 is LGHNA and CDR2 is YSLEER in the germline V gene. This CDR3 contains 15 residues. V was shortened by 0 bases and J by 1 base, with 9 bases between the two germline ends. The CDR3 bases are TGCGCCAGCAGCCAAGATGGTACAGTTAACTATGGCTACACCTTC. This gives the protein CASSQDGTVNYGYTF.

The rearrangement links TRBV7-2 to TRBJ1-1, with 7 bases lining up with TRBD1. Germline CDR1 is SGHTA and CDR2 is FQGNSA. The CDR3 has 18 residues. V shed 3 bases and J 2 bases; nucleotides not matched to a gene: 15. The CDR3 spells CASSFVTPSGTANTEAFF. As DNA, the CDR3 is TGTGCCAGCAGCTTTGTCACACCGTCCGGGACAGCTAACACTGAAGCTTTCTTT. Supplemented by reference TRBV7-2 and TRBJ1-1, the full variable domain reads GAGVSQSPSNKVTEKGKDVELRCDPISGHTALYWYRQSLGQGLEFLIYFQGNSAPDKSGLPSDRFSAERTGGSVSTLTIQRTQQEDSAVYLCASSFVTPSGTANTEAFFGQGTRLTVV.

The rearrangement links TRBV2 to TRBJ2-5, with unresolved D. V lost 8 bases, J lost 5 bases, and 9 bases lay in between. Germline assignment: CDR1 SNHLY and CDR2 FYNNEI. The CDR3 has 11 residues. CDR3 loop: CASRARETQYF. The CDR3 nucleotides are TGTGCCAGCCGGGCACGGGAGACCCAGTACTTC.

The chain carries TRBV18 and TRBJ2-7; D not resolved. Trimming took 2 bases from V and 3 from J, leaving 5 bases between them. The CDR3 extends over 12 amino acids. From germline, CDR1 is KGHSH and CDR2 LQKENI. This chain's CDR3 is CASSPNGYEQYF. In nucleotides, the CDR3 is TGTGCCAGCTCACCAAACGGCTACGAGCAGTACTTC.

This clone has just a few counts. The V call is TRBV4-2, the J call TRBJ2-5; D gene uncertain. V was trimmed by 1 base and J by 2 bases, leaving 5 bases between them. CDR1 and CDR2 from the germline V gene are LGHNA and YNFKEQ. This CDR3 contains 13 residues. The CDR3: CASSQARQETQYF. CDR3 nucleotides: TGTGCCAGCAGCCAAGCGAGGCAAGAGACCCAGTACTTC.

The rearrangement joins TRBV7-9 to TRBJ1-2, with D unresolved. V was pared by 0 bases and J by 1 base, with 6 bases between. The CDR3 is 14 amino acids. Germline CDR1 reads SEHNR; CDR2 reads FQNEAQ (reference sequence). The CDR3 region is CASSLARSNYGYTF. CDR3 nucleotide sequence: TGTGCCAGCAGCTTAGCGAGGAGTAACTATGGCTACACCTTC.

DNA for the CDR3: TGCAGCGTTGAAGGGTCACAGGGCTACGAGCAGTACTTC. It is translated as CSVEGSQGYEQYF. This rearrangement joins TRBV29-1 to TRBJ2-7; TRBD1 is a possible D gene (6 bases). This CDR3 comprises 13 residues. Looked up from germline, CDR1 is SQVTM and CDR2 is ANQGSEA. With 1 base removed from V and 3 bases from J, the gap between germline ends came to 10 bases.

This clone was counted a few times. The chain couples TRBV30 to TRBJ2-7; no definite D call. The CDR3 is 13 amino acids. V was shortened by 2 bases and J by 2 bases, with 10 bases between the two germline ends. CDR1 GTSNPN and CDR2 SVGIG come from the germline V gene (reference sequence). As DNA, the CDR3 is TGTGCCTGGAGTCCCCCGACGGCCTACGAGCAGTACTTC. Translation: CAWSPPTAYEQYF.

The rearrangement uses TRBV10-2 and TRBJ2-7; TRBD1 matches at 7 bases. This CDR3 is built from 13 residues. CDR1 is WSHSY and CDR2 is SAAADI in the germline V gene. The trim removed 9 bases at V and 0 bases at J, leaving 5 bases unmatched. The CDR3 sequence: CASGWDSSYEQYF. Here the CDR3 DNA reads TGCGCCAGTGGCTGGGACAGCTCCTACGAGCAGTACTTC.

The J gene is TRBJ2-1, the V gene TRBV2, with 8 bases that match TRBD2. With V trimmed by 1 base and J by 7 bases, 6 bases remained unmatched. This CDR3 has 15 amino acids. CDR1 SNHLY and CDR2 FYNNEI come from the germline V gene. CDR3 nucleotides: TGTGCCAGCAGTGAAGGGACTAGCAAAGGGAATGAGCAGTTCTTC. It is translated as CASSEGTSKGNEQFF.

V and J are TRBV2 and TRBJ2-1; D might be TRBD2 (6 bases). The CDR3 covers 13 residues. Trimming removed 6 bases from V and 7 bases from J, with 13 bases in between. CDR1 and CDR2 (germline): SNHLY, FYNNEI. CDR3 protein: CASSGGTVNEQFF. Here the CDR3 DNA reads TGTGCCAGCAGCGGTGGGACTGTGAATGAGCAGTTCTTC.

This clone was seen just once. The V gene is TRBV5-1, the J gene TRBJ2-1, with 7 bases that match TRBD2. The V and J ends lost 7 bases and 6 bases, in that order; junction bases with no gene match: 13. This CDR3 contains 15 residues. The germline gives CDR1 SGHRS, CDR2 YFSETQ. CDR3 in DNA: TGCGCCAGCTCCGAGACTAGCAGGAGGGGCAATGAGCAGTTCTTC. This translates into CASSETSRRGNEQFF.

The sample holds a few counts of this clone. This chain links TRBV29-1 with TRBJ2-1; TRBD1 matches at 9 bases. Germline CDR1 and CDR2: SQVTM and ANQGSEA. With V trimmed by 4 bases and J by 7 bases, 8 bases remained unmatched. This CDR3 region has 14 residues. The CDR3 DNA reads TGCAGCGTTGCCCGGGACAGGGTAGAAAATGAGCAGTTCTTC. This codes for CSVARDRVENEQFF.

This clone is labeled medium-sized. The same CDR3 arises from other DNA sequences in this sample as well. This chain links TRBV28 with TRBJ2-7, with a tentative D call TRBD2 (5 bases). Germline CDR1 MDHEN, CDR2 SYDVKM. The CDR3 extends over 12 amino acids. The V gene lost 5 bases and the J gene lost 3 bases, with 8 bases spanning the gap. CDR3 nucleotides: TGTGCCAGCAGTCGTGGGAGCTACGAGCAGTACTTC. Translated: CASSRGSYEQYF. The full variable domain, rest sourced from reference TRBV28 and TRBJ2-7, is DVKVTQSSRYLVKRTGEKVFLECVQDMDHENMFWYRQDPGLGLRLIYFSYDVKMKEKGDIPEGYSVSREKKERFSLILESASTNQTSMYLCASSRGSYEQYFGPGTRLTVT.

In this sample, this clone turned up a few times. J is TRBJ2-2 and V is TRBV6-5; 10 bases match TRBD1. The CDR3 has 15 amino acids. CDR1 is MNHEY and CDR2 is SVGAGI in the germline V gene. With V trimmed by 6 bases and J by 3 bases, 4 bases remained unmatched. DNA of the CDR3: TGTGCCAGCAGGAACGGACAGGGGGACACCGGGGAGCTGTTTTTT. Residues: CASRNGQGDTGELFF.

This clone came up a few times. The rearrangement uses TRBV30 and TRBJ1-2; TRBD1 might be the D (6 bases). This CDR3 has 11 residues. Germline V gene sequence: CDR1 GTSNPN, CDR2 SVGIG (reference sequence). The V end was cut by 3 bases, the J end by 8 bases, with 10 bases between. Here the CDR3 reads CAWSQGIGYTF. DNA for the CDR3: TGTGCCTGGAGCCAGGGGATCGGCTACACCTTC.

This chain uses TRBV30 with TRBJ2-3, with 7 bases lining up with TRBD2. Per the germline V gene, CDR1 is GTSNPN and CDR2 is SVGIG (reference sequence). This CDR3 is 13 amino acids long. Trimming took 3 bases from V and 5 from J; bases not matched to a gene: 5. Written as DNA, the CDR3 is TGTGCCTGGAGCCTGGGGGGGAGAGATACGCAGTATTTT. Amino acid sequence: CAWSLGGRDTQYF.

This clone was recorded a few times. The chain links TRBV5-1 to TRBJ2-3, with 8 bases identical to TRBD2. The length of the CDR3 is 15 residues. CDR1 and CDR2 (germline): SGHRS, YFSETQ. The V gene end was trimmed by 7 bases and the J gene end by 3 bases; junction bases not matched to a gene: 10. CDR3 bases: TGCGCCAGCGGAATAAACAGCGGGAGAACAGATACGCAGTATTTT. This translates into CASGINSGRTDTQYF.